The next 18 T cell receptor beta chains were all read from a single sample in a study of cytomegalovirus exposure and HLA in healthy donors. Vbeta (60) and Jbeta (13) primers were used in the PCR. The assay was immunoSEQ multiplex PCR, and TCRdb's table has in-frame clones only and misses some. The data hold 150,000 or so clones, with 60% to 85% observed a single time. What was sequenced was PBMCs. The source is a woman aged 40 to 49 in good health and CMV-seronegative.

The chain employs TRBV2 and TRBJ1-2; weak D call: TRBD1 (5 bases). CDR1 is SNHLY, CDR2 FYNNEI, per germline. V lost 3 bases to trimming and J lost 4 bases, with 15 bases between them. The CDR3 has 15 amino acids. The CDR3 is CASSDLARTLYGYTF. The CDR3 DNA reads as TGTGCCAGCAGTGATCTGGCGAGGACACTCTATGGCTACACCTTC.

V and J are TRBV28 and TRBJ2-1; 13 bases align to TRBD2. Looked up from germline, CDR1 is MDHEN and CDR2 is SYDVKM. The CDR3 covers 15 residues. V lost 6 bases to trimming and J lost 6 bases; unmatched junction nucleotides: 5. CDR3 in amino acids: CASSLTSGGRNEQFF. For the CDR3, the DNA is TGTGCCAGCAGCCTGACTAGCGGGGGGCGCAATGAGCAGTTCTTC.

The chain has TRBV5-4 and TRBJ2-5; 8 nucleotides line up with TRBD1. The CDR3 is 14 residues long. V lost 6 bases to trimming and J lost 6 bases; unmatched junction nucleotides: 10. The V gene's germline CDR1 is SGHNT and CDR2 YYREEE (reference sequence). CDR3: CASTTGGNSQTQYF. The CDR3 bases are TGTGCCAGCACCACAGGGGGTAACAGCCAGACCCAGTACTTC.

V usage is TRBV28 and J usage is TRBJ2-3; D is possibly TRBD2 (7 bases). Germline CDR1 MDHEN, CDR2 SYDVKM. The CDR3 runs to 14 residues. V was cut by 8 bases and J by 5 bases, with 17 bases left in between. The CDR3 DNA reads TGTGCCAGCGCTTATGGGGGGGCCGTAGATACGCAGTATTTT. The encoded protein is CASAYGGAVDTQYF.

As for this clone: Other DNA sequences in the same sample also yield this CDR3. V is TRBV28 and J is TRBJ2-7; D possibly corresponds to TRBD1 (5 bases). Germline CDR1 and CDR2: MDHEN and SYDVKM. Deletions cut 5 bases from V and 4 bases from J, with 9 bases between. The CDR3 loop spans 12 amino acids. Here the CDR3 DNA reads TGTGCCAGCAGTGTTACAGGTTACGAGCAGTACTTC. This codes for CASSVTGYEQYF. The variable domain in full, completed from reference TRBV28 and TRBJ2-7, reads DVKVTQSSRYLVKRTGEKVFLECVQDMDHENMFWYRQDPGLGLRLIYFSYDVKMKEKGDIPEGYSVSREKKERFSLILESASTNQTSMYLCASSVTGYEQYFGPGTRLTVT.

The chain recombines TRBV6-5 with TRBJ1-3, with 10 bases identical to TRBD1. This CDR3 is 16 amino acids long. V shed 0 bases, J shed 7 bases, and the junction held 6 bases outside the gene matches. CDR1 is MNHEY and CDR2 is SVGAGI in the germline V gene. This CDR3 reads CASSYSSGTGANTIYF. CDR3 DNA: TGTGCCAGCAGTTACTCCTCCGGGACAGGGGCGAACACCATATATTTT.

This clone occurred once. The CDR3 spells CASSSRGAPRVADTQYF. CDR3 DNA sequence: TGTGCCAGCAGCTCCCGAGGTGCGCCCCGTGTCGCAGATACGCAGTATTTT. The chain couples TRBV7-9 to TRBJ2-3; D gene uncertain. This CDR3 is built from 17 residues. Germline loops: CDR1 SEHNR, CDR2 FQNEAQ (reference sequence). The V end was cut by 4 bases, the J end by 4 bases, with 21 bases between.

This chain links TRBV5-6 with TRBJ2-3; 10 nucleotides align to TRBD1. From germline, CDR1 is SGHDT and CDR2 YYEEEE. Losses at the gene ends were 3 bases for V and 8 bases for J; bases not matched to a gene: 12. The CDR3 runs 16 residues. CDR3 nucleotides: TGTGCCAGCAGCTCCACCTGGACAGGGGGGGACGGTACGCAGTATTTT. Translation: CASSSTWTGGDGTQYF.

Only one count was recorded for this clone. The CDR3 here is CASSLWSGTGVETQYF. The CDR3 DNA reads as TGTGCCAGCAGCTTATGGTCCGGGACAGGAGTCGAGACCCAGTACTTC. V usage is TRBV7-8 and J usage is TRBJ2-5; TRBD1 matches at 8 bases. V lost 2 bases to trimming and J lost 5 bases; unmatched junction nucleotides: 10. This CDR3 is built from 16 residues. In germline, CDR1 is SGHVS, CDR2 FQNEAQ.

The V and J genes are TRBV5-1 and TRBJ1-3; D is ambiguous. CDR1 is SGHRS and CDR2 is YFSETQ in the germline V gene. V lost 3 bases, J lost 0 bases, and 10 bases lay in between. The CDR3 runs to 15 residues. As DNA, the CDR3 is TGCGCCAGCAGCTCAGGCGTGTACTCTGGAAACACCATATATTTT. It codes for CASSSGVYSGNTIYF.

The V gene is TRBV14, the J gene TRBJ1-2; D call uncertain. Germline V gene sequence: CDR1 SGHDN, CDR2 FVKESK. With 0 bases removed from V and 4 bases from J, the gap between germline ends came to 9 bases. The CDR3 consists of 14 residues. The CDR3 DNA reads TGTGCCAGCAGCCAAGATACAACGATCTATGGCTACACCTTC. This codes for CASSQDTTIYGYTF.

This chain links TRBV6-1 with TRBJ1-4; D is uncertain. From germline, CDR1 is MNHNS and CDR2 SASEGT. The CDR3 runs to 15 residues. V was shortened by 1 base and J by 8 bases, with 14 bases between the two germline ends. CDR3 protein: CASSEVGGVREKLFF. The CDR3 bases are TGTGCCAGCAGTGAAGTGGGCGGGGTGCGAGAAAAACTGTTTTTT.

This chain joins TRBV15 and TRBJ2-1, with D perhaps TRBD2 (6 bases). CDR3 size: 14 residues. The germline CDR1 and CDR2 sequences are LNHNV and YYDKDF (reference sequence). Trimming pared 5 bases from V and 8 bases from J, leaving 16 bases between. The CDR3 reads CATSPGTLRDEQFF. The CDR3 nucleotides read TGTGCCACCAGCCCCGGGACTTTGCGTGATGAGCAGTTCTTC.

The gene calls are TRBV2 and TRBJ1-4, with D possibly TRBD1 on 5 matching bases. Trimming took 2 bases from V and 8 from J, leaving 9 bases between them. This CDR3 spans 13 amino acids. Germline lookup yields CDR1 SNHLY and CDR2 FYNNEI. The CDR3 DNA reads TGTGCCAGCAGTGAAAGGACAAGGGAAAAACTGTTTTTT. Translated, it gives CASSERTREKLFF.

The chain recombines TRBV12-5 with TRBJ1-6; 10 bases fit TRBD1. Germline CDR1 is LGHNT and CDR2 is FRNRAP. This CDR3 is 18 amino acids long. V lost 2 bases to trimming and J lost 8 bases; unmatched junction nucleotides: 12. CDR3 in amino acids: CASGLHRDRGIRYSPLHF. In nucleotides, the CDR3 is TGTGCTAGTGGTTTGCACCGGGACAGGGGTATCCGTTATTCACCCCTCCACTTT.

V is TRBV5-4 and J is TRBJ2-2, with D tentatively TRBD2 (6 bases). CDR1 is SGHNT and CDR2 is YYREEE in the germline V gene (reference sequence). The CDR3 totals 14 residues. V gave up 4 bases and J gave up 3 bases, with 10 bases separating them. CDR3 residues: CASSPGLYTGELFF. In DNA, the CDR3 is TGTGCCAGCAGCCCGGGACTTTACACCGGGGAGCTGTTTTTT.

The chain uses TRBV19 and TRBJ2-4; the match to TRBD1 covers 10 bases. The V gene end was trimmed by 3 bases and the J gene end by 8 bases; junction bases not matched to a gene: 4. CDR1 is LNHDA, CDR2 SQIVND, per germline (reference sequence). The CDR3 is made up of 14 amino acids. CDR3 loop: CASSIFGTGDIQYF. The CDR3 region has the DNA TGTGCCAGTAGTATTTTTGGGACAGGGGACATTCAGTACTTC.

This clone was recorded a few times. The chain is built from TRBV27 and TRBJ2-5, with 10 bases identical to TRBD2. The CDR3 extends over 15 amino acids. CDR1 is MNHEY, CDR2 SMNVEV, per germline (reference sequence). Trimming at V came to 8 bases and at J to 3 bases, leaving 9 bases not matched to a gene. The CDR3 DNA reads as TGTGCCAGCTCCTGGGCTAGCGGGGGAAAAGAGACCCAGTACTTC. Translation: CASSWASGGKETQYF.